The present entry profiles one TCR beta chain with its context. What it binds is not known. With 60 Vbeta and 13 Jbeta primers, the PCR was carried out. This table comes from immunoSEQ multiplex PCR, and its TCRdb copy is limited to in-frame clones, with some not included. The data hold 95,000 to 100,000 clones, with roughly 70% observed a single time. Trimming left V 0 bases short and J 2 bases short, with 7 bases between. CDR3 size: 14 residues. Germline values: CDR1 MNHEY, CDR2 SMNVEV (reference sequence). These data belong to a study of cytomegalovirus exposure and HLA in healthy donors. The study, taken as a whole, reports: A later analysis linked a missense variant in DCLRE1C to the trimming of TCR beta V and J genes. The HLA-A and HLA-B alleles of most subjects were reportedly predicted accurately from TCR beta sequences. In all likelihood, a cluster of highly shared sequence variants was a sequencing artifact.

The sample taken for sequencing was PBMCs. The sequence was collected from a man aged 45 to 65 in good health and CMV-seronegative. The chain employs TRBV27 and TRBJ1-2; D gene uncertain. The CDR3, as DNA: TGTGCCAGCAGTTTATCATCAGGCAACTATGGCTACACCTTC. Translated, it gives CASSLSSGNYGYTF.